This T cell receptor (beta chain) was identified during a study of regulatory T cells in long-lasting Graves disease. Across the study: Graves' cases, newly diagnosed, had used antithyroid drugs under 3 months.

This CDR3 is built from 16 residues. Germline assignment: CDR1 SEHNR and CDR2 FQNEAQ (reference sequence). V gave up 0 bases and J gave up 3 bases, with 12 bases separating them. Ten or more counts support this clonotype. Building of the TCR beta libraries involved iRepertoire HTBI primers and Arm-PCR of CDR3 regions. TCRdb redid the calling of the multiplex PCR reads with MiXCR, one entry per CDR3 protein. The table records hundreds of thousands of distinct CDR3 sequences, 15% to 20% of them present only once. The time point is: newly diagnosed GD, antithyroid drugs for less than 3 months. The authors made the TCR library using RNA they extracted from PBMCs. Nine milliliters of peripheral blood went into EDTA tubes.

Sequences were derived from peripheral blood mononuclear cells (PBMCs), sampled at new diagnosis, from a patient treated with antithyroid drugs. This clonotype originated in a female donor with Graves disease. The chain uses TRBV7-9 and TRBJ2-1; weak D call: TRBD2 (6 bases). The CDR3 here is CASSLAMAGSYNEQFF. The DNA of the CDR3 is TGTGCCAGCAGCTTAGCGATGGCGGGAAGCTACAATGAGCAGTTCTTC.